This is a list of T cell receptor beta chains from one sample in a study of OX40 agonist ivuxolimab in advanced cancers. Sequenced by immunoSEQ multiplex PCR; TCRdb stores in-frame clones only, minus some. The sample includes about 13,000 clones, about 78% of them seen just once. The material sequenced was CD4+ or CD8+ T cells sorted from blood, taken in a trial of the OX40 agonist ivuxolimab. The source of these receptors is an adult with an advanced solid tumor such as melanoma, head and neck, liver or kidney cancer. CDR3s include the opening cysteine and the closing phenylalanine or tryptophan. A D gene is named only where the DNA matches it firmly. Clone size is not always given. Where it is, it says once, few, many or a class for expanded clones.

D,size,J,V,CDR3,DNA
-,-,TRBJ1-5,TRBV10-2,CASSERQGRGQPQHF,TGCGCCAGCAGTGAAAGGCAGGGGAGGGGACAGCCCCAGCATTTT
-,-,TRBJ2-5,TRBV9,CASSGLGLKETQYF,TGTGCCAGCAGCGGCCTCGGACTAAAAGAGACCCAGTACTTC
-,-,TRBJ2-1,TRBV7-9,CASSGRDPEDEQFF,TGTGCCAGCAGCGGCCGGGACCCCGAGGATGAGCAGTTCTTC
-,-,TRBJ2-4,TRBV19,CASTQGAKNIQYF,TGTGCCAGTACCCAGGGCGCCAAAAACATTCAGTACTTC
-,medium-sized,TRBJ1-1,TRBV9,CASSVGVAGNTEAFF,TGTGCCAGCAGCGTAGGGGTGGCGGGGAACACTGAAGCTTTCTTT
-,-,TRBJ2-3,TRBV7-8,CASSFNPGSTQYF,TGTGCCAGCAGCTTTAATCCGGGGAGCACGCAGTATTTT
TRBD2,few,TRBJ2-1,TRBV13,CASSPWGVTSGRDNEQFF,TGTGCCAGCAGCCCCTGGGGGGTGACTAGCGGGAGGGACAATGAGCAGTTCTTC
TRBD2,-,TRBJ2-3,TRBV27,CASSLVGLAHTQYF,TGTGCCAGCAGTTTAGTCGGACTAGCGCATACGCAGTATTTT
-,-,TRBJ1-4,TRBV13,CASTRRGRGQFLPPNEKLFF,TGTGCCAGCACCAGGAGGGGACGGGGGCAATTTTTACCACCTAATGAAAAACTGTTTTTT
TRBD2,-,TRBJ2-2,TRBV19,CASSPTSGTNTGELFF,TGTGCCAGTAGTCCGACTAGCGGGACGAACACCGGGGAGCTGTTTTTT
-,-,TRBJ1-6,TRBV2,CASSEGAGENSPLHF,TGTGCCAGCAGTGAAGGAGCAGGGGAAAATTCACCCCTCCACTTT
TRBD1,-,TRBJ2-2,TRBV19,CASSPYVQGAGGELFF,TGTGCCAGTAGCCCATACGTACAGGGGGCAGGCGGGGAGCTGTTTTTT
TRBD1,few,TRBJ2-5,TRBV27,CASSSQGEGETQYF,TGTGCCAGCAGTTCCCAGGGGGAAGGGGAGACCCAGTACTTC
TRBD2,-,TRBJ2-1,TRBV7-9,CASSAGTSVYNEQFF,TGTGCCAGCAGCGCCGGGACTAGCGTTTACAATGAGCAGTTCTTC
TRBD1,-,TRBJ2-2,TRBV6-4,CASSDRDTGELFF,TGTGCCAGCAGCGACAGGGACACCGGGGAGCTGTTTTTT
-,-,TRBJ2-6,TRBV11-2,CASSGQRKQQSRANVLTF,TGTGCCAGCAGCGGGCAGCGCAAGCAACAAAGTCGGGCCAACGTCCTGACTTTC
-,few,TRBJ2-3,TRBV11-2,CASSLEHRTSSTDTQYF,TGTGCCAGCAGCTTAGAACATCGGACTTCCAGCACAGATACGCAGTATTTT
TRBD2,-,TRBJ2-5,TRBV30,CAWSVGSGSGETQYF,TGTGCCTGGAGTGTAGGTAGCGGGAGTGGGGAGACCCAGTACTTC